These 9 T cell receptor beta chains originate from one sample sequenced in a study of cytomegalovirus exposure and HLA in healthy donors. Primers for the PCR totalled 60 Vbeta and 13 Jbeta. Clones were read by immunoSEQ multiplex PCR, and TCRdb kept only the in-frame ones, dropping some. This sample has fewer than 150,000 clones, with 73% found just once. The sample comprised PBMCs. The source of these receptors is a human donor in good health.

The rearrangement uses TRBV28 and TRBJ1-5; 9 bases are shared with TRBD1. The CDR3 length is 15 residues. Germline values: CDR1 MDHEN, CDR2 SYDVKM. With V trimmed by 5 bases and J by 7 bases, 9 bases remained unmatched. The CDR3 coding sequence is TGTGCCAGCAGTCTCGGGACAGGGTGGGGGCAGCCCCAGCATTTT. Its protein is CASSLGTGWGQPQHF.

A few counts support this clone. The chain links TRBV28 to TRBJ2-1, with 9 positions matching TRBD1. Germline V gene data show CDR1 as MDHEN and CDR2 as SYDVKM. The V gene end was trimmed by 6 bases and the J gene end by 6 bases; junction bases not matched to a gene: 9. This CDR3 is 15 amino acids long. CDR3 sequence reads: CASRRRDRVINEQFF. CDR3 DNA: TGTGCCAGCAGGCGGCGGGACAGGGTCATCAATGAGCAGTTCTTC.

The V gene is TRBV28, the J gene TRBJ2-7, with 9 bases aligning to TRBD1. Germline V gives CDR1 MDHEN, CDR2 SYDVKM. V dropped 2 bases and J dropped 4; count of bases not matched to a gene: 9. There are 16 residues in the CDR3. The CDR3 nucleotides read TGTGCCAGCAGTTTAGACTCGGACAGGGGATTGTACGAGCAGTACTTC. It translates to CASSLDSDRGLYEQYF.

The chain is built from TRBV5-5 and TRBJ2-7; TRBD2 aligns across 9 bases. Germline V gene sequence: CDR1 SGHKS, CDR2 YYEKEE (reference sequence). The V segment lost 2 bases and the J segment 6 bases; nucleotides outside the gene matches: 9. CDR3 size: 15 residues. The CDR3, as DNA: TGTGCCAGCAGCTTAGTACTTGCGGGAGGGCTCGAGCAGTACTTC. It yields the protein CASSLVLAGGLEQYF.

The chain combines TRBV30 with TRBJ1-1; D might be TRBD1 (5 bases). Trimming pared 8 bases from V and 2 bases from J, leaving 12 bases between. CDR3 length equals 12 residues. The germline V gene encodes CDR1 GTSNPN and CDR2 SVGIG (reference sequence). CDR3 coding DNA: TGTGCCCGGGGGAGGATTAACACTGAAGCTTTCTTT. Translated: CARGRINTEAFF.

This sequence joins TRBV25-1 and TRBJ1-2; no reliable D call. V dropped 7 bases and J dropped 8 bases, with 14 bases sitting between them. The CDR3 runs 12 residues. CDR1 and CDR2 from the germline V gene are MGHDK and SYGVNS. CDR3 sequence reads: CASKVHGWGYTF. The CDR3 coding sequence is TGTGCCAGCAAAGTCCACGGGTGGGGCTACACCTTC.

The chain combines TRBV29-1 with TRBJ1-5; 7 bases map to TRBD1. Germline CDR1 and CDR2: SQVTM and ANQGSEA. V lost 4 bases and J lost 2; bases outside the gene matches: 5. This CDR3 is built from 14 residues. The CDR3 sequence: CSVGTGGGNQPQHF. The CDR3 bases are TGCAGCGTTGGGACAGGCGGCGGCAATCAGCCCCAGCATTTT.

In nucleotides, the CDR3 is TGTGCCAGCATCTCGGCGGGGGGACCTCGAGAGACCCAGTACTTC. This encodes CASISAGGPRETQYF. The V call is TRBV28, the J call TRBJ2-5; 8 bases fit TRBD2. Unmatched junction bases numbered 11, after V lost 7 bases and J lost 4 bases. The germline V gene encodes CDR1 MDHEN and CDR2 SYDVKM. The CDR3 totals 15 residues.

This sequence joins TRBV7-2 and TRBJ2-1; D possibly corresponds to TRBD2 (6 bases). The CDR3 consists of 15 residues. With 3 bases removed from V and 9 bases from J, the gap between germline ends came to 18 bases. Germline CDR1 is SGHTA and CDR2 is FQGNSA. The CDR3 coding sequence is TGTGCCAGCAGCTTTAGACTGGGAGGCGGATCTGAGCAGTTCTTC. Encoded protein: CASSFRLGGGSEQFF.